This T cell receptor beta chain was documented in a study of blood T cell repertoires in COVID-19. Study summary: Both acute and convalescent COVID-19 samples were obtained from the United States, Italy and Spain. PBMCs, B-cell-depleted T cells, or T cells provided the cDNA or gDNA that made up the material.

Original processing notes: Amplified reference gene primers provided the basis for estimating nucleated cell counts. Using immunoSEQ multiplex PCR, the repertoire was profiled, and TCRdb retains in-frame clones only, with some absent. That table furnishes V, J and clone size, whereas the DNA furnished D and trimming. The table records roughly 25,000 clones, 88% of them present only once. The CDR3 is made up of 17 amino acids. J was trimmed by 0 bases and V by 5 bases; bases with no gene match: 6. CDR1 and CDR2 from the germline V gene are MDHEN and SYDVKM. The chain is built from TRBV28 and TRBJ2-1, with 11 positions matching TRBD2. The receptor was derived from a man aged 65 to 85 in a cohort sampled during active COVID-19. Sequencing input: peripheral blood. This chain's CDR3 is CASSEVAGGSSYNEQFF. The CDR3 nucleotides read TGTGCCAGCAGTGAGGTAGCGGGAGGGAGCTCCTACAATGAGCAGTTCTTC.